The TCR beta chain described here comes from a study of graft-versus-host responses after intestinal transplantation. As for the study in general: Multivisceral, liver-intestinal, or isolated intestinal grafts went to recipients.

Worth noting for this clone: The antigen is unknown.

Clones were read by immunoSEQ multiplex PCR, and TCRdb kept only the in-frame ones, dropping some. This sample carries some 79,000 clones, 85% to 90% of them seen once, and the ten largest clones take approximately 0.34%. Material: unstimulated CD4+ T cells sorted from spleen or lymph node cells, obtained before intestinal transplant. The clonotype was recovered from a human donor who received an intestinal transplant.

CDR3 sequence reads: CASSLWGGPGTGAYEQYF. Written as DNA, the CDR3 is TGTGCCAGCAGTTTATGGGGGGGCCCCGGGACAGGGGCCTACGAGCAGTACTTC. The chain recombines TRBV28 with TRBJ2-7, with 10 nucleotides matching TRBD1. After removal of 0 bases from V and 2 bases from J, the junction contained 10 bases not matched to a gene. The germline V gene encodes CDR1 MDHEN and CDR2 SYDVKM. The CDR3 totals 18 residues.